These 18 T cell receptor beta chains came from one sample sequenced in a study of T-cell reconstitution after alpha-beta-depleted transplantation in children. Unique molecular identifiers featured in how the TCRbeta library was prepared. TCRdb re-analysed the PCR reads in MiXCR, keeping a single row per CDR3 protein. The top ten hold 0.79% of the sample, which has around 670,000 distinct CDR3 sequences, about 12% seen once. The sample was PBMCs, taken before TCRalphabeta/CD19-depleted stem cell transplant. These TCRs come from a girl between 2 and 10 years old with congenital amegakaryocytic thrombocytopenia, due to receive a stem cell transplant.

V usage is TRBV7-9 and J usage is TRBJ2-3, with 8 nucleotides matching TRBD2. The germline CDR1 and CDR2 sequences are SEHNR and FQNEAQ (reference sequence). V lost 1 base to trimming and J lost 4 bases; unmatched junction nucleotides: 4. This CDR3 comprises 15 residues. The CDR3 loop reads CASSLGSGRPDTQYF. DNA for the CDR3: TGTGCCAGCAGCTTAGGGAGCGGGAGACCAGATACGCAGTATTTT.

This clonotype was found many times. The chain employs TRBV7-2 and TRBJ2-1; no definite D call. CDR1 is SGHTA, CDR2 FQGNSA, per germline. The CDR3 consists of 12 residues. V was clipped by 0 bases and J by 8 bases, with 5 bases between them. CDR3 nucleotide sequence: TGTGCCAGCAGCTTAGCCGGGCATGAGCAGTTCTTC. Translation: CASSLAGHEQFF.

This clonotype was seen a handful of times. The V gene is TRBV29-1, the J gene TRBJ2-7; TRBD2 matches at 9 bases. From germline, CDR1 is SQVTM and CDR2 ANQGSEA. The V and J ends lost 7 bases and 6 bases, in that order; junction bases with no gene match: 7. The length of the CDR3 is 12 residues. CDR3 loop: CSGYSGSGEQYF. The DNA of the CDR3 is TGCAGCGGCTATAGCGGGAGCGGCGAGCAGTACTTC.

This clonotype came up many times. The chain uses TRBV29-1 and TRBJ2-1; D perhaps matches TRBD2 (6 bases). V lost 7 bases to trimming and J lost 8 bases, with 15 bases between them. CDR3 size: 12 residues. The germline V gene has CDR1 SQVTM and CDR2 ANQGSEA. CDR3 sequence (DNA): TGCAGCGCGATGACTAGTAGAGATGAGCAGTTCTTC. Residues: CSAMTSRDEQFF.

This clonotype was seen ten or more times. The V call is TRBV12-3 or TRBV12-4, the J call TRBJ2-7; D is possibly TRBD2 (5 bases). V was trimmed by 8 bases and J by 3 bases, leaving 11 bases between them. The CDR3 totals 12 residues. The CDR3: CASRTGYYEQYF. The CDR3 DNA follows: TGTGCCAGCCGCACGGGGTACTACGAGCAGTACTTC.

This clonotype was recorded many times. CDR3 sequence (DNA): TGCAGTGCGACCAGCAGGACCCCGGAGGGGACCCAGTACTTC. Translating it yields CSATSRTPEGTQYF. The V and J genes are TRBV20-1 and TRBJ2-5; D possibly corresponds to TRBD2 (6 bases). Germline V gives CDR1 DFQATT, CDR2 SNEGSKA (reference sequence). This CDR3 has 14 amino acids. V lost 6 bases to trimming and J lost 7 bases, with 21 bases between them.

The chain carries TRBV7-3 and TRBJ2-3; a weak D match, TRBD1 (6 bases). CDR3 length equals 16 residues. V gave up 1 base and J gave up 4 bases, with 15 bases separating them. CDR1 SGHTA and CDR2 FQGTGA come from the germline V gene. CDR3 amino acids: CASSLNSGVVPDTQYF. The DNA for the CDR3 is TGTGCCAGCAGCTTAAATTCAGGGGTCGTCCCAGATACGCAGTATTTT. Full variable domain (rest looked up from reference TRBV7-3 and TRBJ2-3): GAGVSQTPSNKVTEKGKYVELRCDPISGHTALYWYRQSLGQGPEFLIYFQGTGAADDSGLPNDRFFAVRPEGSVSTLKIQRTERGDSAVYLCASSLNSGVVPDTQYFGPGTRLTVL.

This clonotype was recorded many times. The chain has TRBV7-7 and TRBJ1-4; no definite D call. Germline CDR1 and CDR2: SSHAT and FNYEAQ (reference sequence). Trimming stripped 5 bases from V and 6 bases from J, with 10 bases between. The CDR3 runs to 13 residues. The DNA of the CDR3 is TGTGCCAGCAGCCCCATAACCGATGAAAAACTGTTTTTT. Protein: CASSPITDEKLFF. Full variable domain (outside the CDR3, taken from reference TRBV7-7 and TRBJ1-4): GAGVSQSPRYKVTKRGQDVTLRCDPISSHATLYWYQQALGQGPEFLTYFNYEAQPDKSGLPSDRFSAERPEGSISTLTIQRTEQRDSAMYRCASSPITDEKLFFGSGTQLSVL.

This clonotype has a count of ten or more. The CDR3 protein is CASSDRDRGIVFF. CDR3 nucleotides: TGCGCCAGCAGCGATCGGGACAGGGGGATTGTTTTCTTC. V usage is TRBV5-1 and J usage is TRBJ2-1; 11 positions match TRBD1. There are 13 residues in the CDR3. With V trimmed by 4 bases and J by 16 bases, 10 bases remained unmatched. The germline V gene encodes CDR1 SGHRS and CDR2 YFSETQ.

This clonotype came up a few times. The V and J genes are TRBV20-1 and TRBJ2-7; no firm D call. Germline CDR1 and CDR2: DFQATT and SNEGSKA (reference sequence). Trimming removed 1 base from V and 2 bases from J, with 15 bases in between. CDR3 length equals 15 residues. The CDR3 nucleotides are TGCAGTGCTAGAGGGCCAGGTCGGATAGCCTACGAGCAGTACTTC. Its translation is CSARGPGRIAYEQYF.

This clonotype was seen many times. This chain uses TRBV20-1 with TRBJ2-7; 9 bases fit TRBD2. From germline, CDR1 is DFQATT and CDR2 SNEGSKA (reference sequence). Germline trimming cut 4 bases from V and 6 bases from J; bases unmatched to any gene: 10. The CDR3 length is 14 residues. The CDR3 DNA reads as TGCAGTGCTACACCCCTTAGCGGGAGCATCGAGCAGTACTTC. Translated: CSATPLSGSIEQYF.

In its sample, this clonotype was seen many times. V and J are TRBV5-1 and TRBJ1-6; the D is unclear. The CDR3 spans 18 residues. V lost 4 bases and J 6 bases, leaving 23 bases between the germline ends. Germline V gene sequence: CDR1 SGHRS, CDR2 YFSETQ. The CDR3 reads CASSKAKPAGGPNSPLHF. The CDR3 DNA sequence: TGCGCCAGCAGCAAAGCTAAACCGGCGGGAGGGCCTAATTCACCCCTCCACTTT. The full variable domain, in which reference TRBV5-1 and TRBJ1-6 provide the parts outside the CDR3, is KAGVTQTPRYLIKTRGQQVTLSCSPISGHRSVSWYQQTPGQGLQFLFEYFSETQRNKGNFPGRFSGRQFSNSRSEMNVSTLELGDSALYLCASSKAKPAGGPNSPLHFGNGTRLTVT.

This clonotype was found many times. J is TRBJ2-1 and V is TRBV5-1; 8 bases fit TRBD1. The CDR3 has 16 amino acids. V was pared by 3 bases and J by 5 bases, with 10 bases of the junction left unmatched. The V gene's germline CDR1 is SGHRS and CDR2 YFSETQ. CDR3 nucleotide sequence: TGCGCCAGCAGCTCAATGTACAGGGGGAGGAACAATGAGCAGTTCTTC. Encoded protein: CASSSMYRGRNNEQFF.

The V and J genes are TRBV7-8 and TRBJ2-1, with a tentative D call TRBD1 (6 bases). Trimming took off 2 bases at V and 4 bases at J, with 12 bases between the two ends. Germline CDR1 SGHVS, CDR2 FQNEAQ. The CDR3 extends over 15 amino acids. The CDR3 loop is CASSLRTVFYNEQFF. CDR3 DNA: TGTGCCAGCAGCTTAAGGACAGTCTTTTACAATGAGCAGTTCTTC.

The CDR3 DNA follows: TGTGCCAGCAGCTTAGCCCTAAGCGGGAGAGTCACAGATACGCAGTATTTT. Amino acid sequence: CASSLALSGRVTDTQYF. The chain has TRBV7-2 and TRBJ2-3, with 8 bases fitting TRBD2. CDR1 is SGHTA and CDR2 is FQGNSA in the germline V gene. J lost 2 bases, V lost 0 bases, and 7 bases had no gene match. CDR3 length: 17 amino acids.

This clonotype turned up a few times. The chain couples TRBV20-1 to TRBJ2-7; the D gene is possibly TRBD2 (7 bases). The CDR3 consists of 12 residues. CDR1 DFQATT and CDR2 SNEGSKA come from the germline V gene (reference sequence). V lost 6 bases and J lost 2, with 11 bases in between. This chain's CDR3 is CSAGGGTYEQYF. The CDR3 DNA reads TGCAGTGCAGGGGGGGGGACCTACGAGCAGTACTTC.

This clonotype appeared many times. CDR3 sequence reads: CASSYNSYEQYF. CDR3 DNA: TGCGCCAGCAGCTACAACTCCTACGAGCAGTACTTC. J is TRBJ2-7 and V is TRBV5-1; no clear D gene. The CDR3 loop spans 12 amino acids. The germline V gene encodes CDR1 SGHRS and CDR2 YFSETQ. The ends were cut back, 3 bases at V and 0 bases at J, with 4 bases in the middle. Full variable domain (outside the CDR3, taken from reference TRBV5-1 and TRBJ2-7): KAGVTQTPRYLIKTRGQQVTLSCSPISGHRSVSWYQQTPGQGLQFLFEYFSETQRNKGNFPGRFSGRQFSNSRSEMNVSTLELGDSALYLCASSYNSYEQYFGPGTRLTVT.

The chain employs TRBV11-2 and TRBJ2-1; the D is unclear. CDR1 and CDR2 from the germline V gene are SGHAT and FQNNGV. V lost 7 bases, J lost 9 bases, and 28 bases lay in between. The length of the CDR3 is 17 residues. CDR3 in amino acids: CASTQSFSPILVGEQFF. The CDR3 nucleotides read TGTGCCAGCACCCAATCATTTAGCCCGATCCTAGTCGGTGAGCAGTTCTTC.